This T cell receptor beta chain originates from a study of CD4+ T cells in melanoma. Broader study findings: A reported correlation linked neoantigen-specific CD4+ T cells to CD8+, macrophage and B cell function.

CDR1 and CDR2 from the germline V gene are GTSNPN and SVGIG (reference sequence). This CDR3 region has 12 residues. V lost 3 bases to trimming and J lost 7 bases, with 12 bases between them. As to this clone: Its antigen remains unknown.

Here immunoSEQ multiplex PCR was the method, and the copy in TCRdb shows in-frame clones only, minus some. The table shows around 9,500 clones, with around 72% occurring only once. The source of this sequence is a human donor with melanoma. The chain couples TRBV30 to TRBJ1-2; D gene ambiguous. Source material: tumor tissue. For the CDR3, the DNA is TGTGCCTGGAGCTCCAGTTTAGGTGGCTACACCTTC. Translation gives CAWSSSLGGYTF.